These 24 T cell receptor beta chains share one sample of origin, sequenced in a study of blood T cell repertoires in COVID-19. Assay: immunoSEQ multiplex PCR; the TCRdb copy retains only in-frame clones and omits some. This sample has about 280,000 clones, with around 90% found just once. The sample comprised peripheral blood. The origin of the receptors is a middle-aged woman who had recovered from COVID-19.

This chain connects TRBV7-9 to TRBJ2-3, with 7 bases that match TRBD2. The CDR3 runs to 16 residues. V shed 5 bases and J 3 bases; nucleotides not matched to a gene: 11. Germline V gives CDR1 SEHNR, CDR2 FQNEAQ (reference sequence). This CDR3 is CASSVGEAGPTDTQYF. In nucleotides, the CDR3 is TGTGCCAGCAGCGTGGGGGAAGCGGGGCCGACAGATACGCAGTATTTT.

As DNA, the CDR3 is TGTGCCAGTAGTATAACAGGGGAACGGCAGCCCCAGCATTTT. Its translation is CASSITGERQPQHF. The V gene is TRBV19, the J gene TRBJ1-5; TRBD1 aligns across 7 bases. The J segment lost 7 bases and the V segment lost 2 bases, leaving 5 bases of the junction unmatched. Germline CDR1 and CDR2: LNHDA and SQIVND (reference sequence). This CDR3 contains 14 residues.

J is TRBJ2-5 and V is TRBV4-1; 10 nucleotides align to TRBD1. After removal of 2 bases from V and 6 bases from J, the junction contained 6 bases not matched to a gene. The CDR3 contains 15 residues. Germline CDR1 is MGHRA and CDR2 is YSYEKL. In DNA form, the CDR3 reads TGCGCCAGCAGCCAACCGACAGGGGGCATTCAGACCCAGTACTTC. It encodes CASSQPTGGIQTQYF.

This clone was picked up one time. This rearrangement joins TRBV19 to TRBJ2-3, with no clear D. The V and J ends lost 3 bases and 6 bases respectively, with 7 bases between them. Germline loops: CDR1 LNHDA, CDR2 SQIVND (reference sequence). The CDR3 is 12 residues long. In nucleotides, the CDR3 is TGTGCCAGTAGTATCAACCGGGATACGCAGTATTTT. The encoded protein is CASSINRDTQYF.

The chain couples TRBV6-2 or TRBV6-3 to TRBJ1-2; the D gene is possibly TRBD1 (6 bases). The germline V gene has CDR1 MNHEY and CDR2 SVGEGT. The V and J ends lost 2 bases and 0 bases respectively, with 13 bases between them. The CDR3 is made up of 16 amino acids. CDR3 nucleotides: TGTGCCAGCAGTTACCTGACAGGTTCTACTAACTATGGCTACACCTTC. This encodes CASSYLTGSTNYGYTF.

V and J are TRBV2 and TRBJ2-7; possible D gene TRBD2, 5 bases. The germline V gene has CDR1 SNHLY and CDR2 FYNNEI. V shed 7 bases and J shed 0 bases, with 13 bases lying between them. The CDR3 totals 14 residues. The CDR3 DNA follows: TGTGCCAGCACTCCTCTAGCCGCCTCCTACGAGCAGTACTTC. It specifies CASTPLAASYEQYF.

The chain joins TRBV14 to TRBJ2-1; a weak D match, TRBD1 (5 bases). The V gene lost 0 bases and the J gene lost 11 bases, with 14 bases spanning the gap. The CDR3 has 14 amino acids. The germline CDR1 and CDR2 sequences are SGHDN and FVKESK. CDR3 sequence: CASSQEGVGIKQFF. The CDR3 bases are TGTGCCAGCAGCCAAGAAGGGGTCGGAATAAAGCAGTTCTTC.

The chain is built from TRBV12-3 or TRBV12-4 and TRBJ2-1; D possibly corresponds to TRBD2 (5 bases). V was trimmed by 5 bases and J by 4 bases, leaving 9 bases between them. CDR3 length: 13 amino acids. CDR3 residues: CASSPRTYNEQFF. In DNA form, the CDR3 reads TGTGCCAGCAGTCCTAGGACTTACAATGAGCAGTTCTTC.

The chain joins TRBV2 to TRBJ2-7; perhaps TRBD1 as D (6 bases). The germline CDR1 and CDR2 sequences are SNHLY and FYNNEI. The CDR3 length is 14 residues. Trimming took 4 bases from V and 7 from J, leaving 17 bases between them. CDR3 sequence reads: CASSVLGDTGEQYF. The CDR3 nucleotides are TGTGCCAGCAGTGTTCTAGGGGACACGGGGGAGCAGTACTTC.

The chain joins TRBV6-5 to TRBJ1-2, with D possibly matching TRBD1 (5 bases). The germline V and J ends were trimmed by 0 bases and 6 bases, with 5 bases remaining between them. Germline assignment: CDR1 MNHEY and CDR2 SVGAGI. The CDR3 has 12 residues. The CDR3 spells CASSYSGDGYTF. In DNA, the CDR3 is TGTGCCAGCAGTTACTCAGGGGATGGCTACACCTTC.

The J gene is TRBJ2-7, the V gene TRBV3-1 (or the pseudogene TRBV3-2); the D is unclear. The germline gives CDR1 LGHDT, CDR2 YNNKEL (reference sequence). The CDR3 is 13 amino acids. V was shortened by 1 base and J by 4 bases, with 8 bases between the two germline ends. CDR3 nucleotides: TGTGCCAGCAGCCAAGGGCAGAATTACGAGCAGTACTTC. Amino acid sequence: CASSQGQNYEQYF.

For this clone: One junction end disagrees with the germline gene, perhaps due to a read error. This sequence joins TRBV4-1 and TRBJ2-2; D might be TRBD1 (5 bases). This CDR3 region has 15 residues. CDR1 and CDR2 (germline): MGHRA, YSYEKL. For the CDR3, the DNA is TGCGCCAGCACCCAAGGGGCCGCCAACACCGGGGAGCTGTTTTTT. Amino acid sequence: CASTQGAANTGELFF.

The CDR3 loop is CASFSGSGYEQYF. The CDR3 DNA follows: TGTGCCAGCTTTAGCGGGAGCGGGTACGAGCAGTACTTC. The chain employs TRBV2 and TRBJ2-7; TRBD2 matches at 9 bases. V was clipped by 8 bases and J by 4 bases; unmatched bases: 6. Per germline, CDR1 SNHLY and CDR2 FYNNEI. CDR3 length: 13 residues. Using reference TRBV2 and TRBJ2-7 for the parts outside the CDR3, the full variable domain is EPEVTQTPSHQVTQMGQEVILRCVPISNHLYFYWYRQILGQKVEFLVSFYNNEISEKSEIFDDQFSVERPDGSNFTLKIRSTKLEDSAMYFCASFSGSGYEQYFGPGTRLTVT.

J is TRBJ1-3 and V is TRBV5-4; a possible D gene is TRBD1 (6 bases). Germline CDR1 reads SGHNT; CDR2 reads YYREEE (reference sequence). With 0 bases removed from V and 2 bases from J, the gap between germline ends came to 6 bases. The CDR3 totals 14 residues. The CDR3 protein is CASSLDRAGNTIYF. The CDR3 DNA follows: TGTGCCAGCAGCTTGGACAGGGCTGGAAACACCATATATTTT.

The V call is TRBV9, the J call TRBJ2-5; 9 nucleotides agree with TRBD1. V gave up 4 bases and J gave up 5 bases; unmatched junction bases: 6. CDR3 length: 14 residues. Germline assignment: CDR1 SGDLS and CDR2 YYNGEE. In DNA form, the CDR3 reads TGTGCCAGCAGCAAGGGACAGGGCGGCGAGACCCAGTACTTC. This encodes CASSKGQGGETQYF.

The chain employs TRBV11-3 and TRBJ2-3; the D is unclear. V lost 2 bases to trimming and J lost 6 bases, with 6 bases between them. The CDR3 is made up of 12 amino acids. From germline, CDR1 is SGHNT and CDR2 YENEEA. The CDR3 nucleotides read TGTGCCAGCAGCTTACTTTTGGATACGCAGTATTTT. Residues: CASSLLLDTQYF. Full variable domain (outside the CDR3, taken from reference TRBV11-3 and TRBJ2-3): EAGVVQSPRYKIIEKKQPVAFWCNPISGHNTLYWYLQNLGQGPELLIRYENEEAVDDSQLPKDRFSAERLKGVDSTLKIQPAELGDSAVYLCASSLLLDTQYFGPGTRLTVL.

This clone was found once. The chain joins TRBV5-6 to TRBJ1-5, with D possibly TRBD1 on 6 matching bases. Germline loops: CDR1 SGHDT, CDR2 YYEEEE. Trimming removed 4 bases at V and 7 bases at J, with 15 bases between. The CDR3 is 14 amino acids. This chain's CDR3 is CASSEAQGTQPQHF. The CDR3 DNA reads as TGTGCCAGCAGCGAAGCCCAGGGGACGCAGCCCCAGCATTTT.

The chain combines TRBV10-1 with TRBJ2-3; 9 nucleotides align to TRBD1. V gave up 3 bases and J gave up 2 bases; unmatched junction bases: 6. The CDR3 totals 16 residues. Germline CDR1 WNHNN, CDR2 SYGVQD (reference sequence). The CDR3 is CASSESDRGHTDTQYF. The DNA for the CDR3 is TGCGCCAGCAGTGAATCGGACAGGGGACACACAGATACGCAGTATTTT.

CDR3 residues: CAWAGGGGQPQHF. In DNA, the CDR3 is TGTGCCTGGGCCGGGGGAGGAGGCCAGCCCCAGCATTTT. The chain links TRBV30 to TRBJ1-5; D is possibly TRBD1 (5 bases). The CDR3 contains 13 residues. CDR1 and CDR2 from the germline V gene are GTSNPN and SVGIG (reference sequence). V dropped 5 bases and J dropped 7 bases, with 15 bases sitting between them.

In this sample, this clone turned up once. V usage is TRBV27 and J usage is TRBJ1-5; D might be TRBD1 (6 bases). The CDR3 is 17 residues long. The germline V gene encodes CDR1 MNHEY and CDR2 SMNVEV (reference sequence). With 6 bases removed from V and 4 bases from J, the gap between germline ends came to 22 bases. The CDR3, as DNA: TGTGCCAGCAGCAGCACCCTCACAGGGATAAGGAATCAGCCCCAGCATTTT. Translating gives CASSSTLTGIRNQPQHF.

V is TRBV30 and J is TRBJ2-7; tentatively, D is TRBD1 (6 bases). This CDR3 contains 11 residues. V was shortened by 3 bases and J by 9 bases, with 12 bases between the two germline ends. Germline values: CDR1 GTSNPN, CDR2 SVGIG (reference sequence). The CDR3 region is CAWSLQGGQYF. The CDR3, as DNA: TGTGCCTGGAGCCTACAGGGTGGGCAGTACTTC.

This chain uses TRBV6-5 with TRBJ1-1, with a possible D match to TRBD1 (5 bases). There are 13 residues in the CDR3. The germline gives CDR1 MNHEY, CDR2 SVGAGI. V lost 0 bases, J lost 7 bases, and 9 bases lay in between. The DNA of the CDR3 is TGTGCCAGCAGTTACTCAAGGGGCAGTGAAGCTTTCTTT. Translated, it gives CASSYSRGSEAFF.

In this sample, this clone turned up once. CDR3 DNA sequence: TGTGCCAGCAGCTTGGGACTAGCGGGCTCCTACAATGAGCAGTTCTTC. Translated: CASSLGLAGSYNEQFF. The chain recombines TRBV5-8 with TRBJ2-1, with 10 bases that match TRBD2. The CDR3 is made up of 16 amino acids. The germline gives CDR1 SGHTS, CDR2 YDEGEE. The J segment lost 0 bases and the V segment lost 0 bases, leaving 0 bases of the junction unmatched.

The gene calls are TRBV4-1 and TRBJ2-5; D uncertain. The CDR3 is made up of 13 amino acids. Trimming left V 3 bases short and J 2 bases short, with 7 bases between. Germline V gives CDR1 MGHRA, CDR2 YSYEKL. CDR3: CASSQSGQETQYF. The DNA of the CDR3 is TGCGCCAGCAGCCAGTCCGGGCAAGAGACCCAGTACTTC.